Listed below are T cell receptor beta chains from one sample, sequenced in a study of spatial heterogeneity in lung cancer. MiXCR was run by TCRdb on the 5' RACE reads, yielding one entry per CDR3 protein. The repertoire holds tens of thousands of distinct CDR3 sequences, with roughly 7.4% as singletons. Sequences were derived from PBMCs, sampled at surgery. The receptors come from a male donor with early-stage non-small cell lung cancer. Both conserved end residues are part of each CDR3. Size is omitted from some rows. Given values are once, few, many or a class for expanded clones.

abundance	v_gene	CDR3aa
many	TRBV24-1	CATSDLLVLQETQYF
-	TRBV6-5	CASSLGQLQRWETQYF
-	TRBV13	CASSLLTSGRGSSYNEQFF
many	TRBV5-1	CASSWSMQGNTEAFF
-	TRBV7-9	CVSSLAPRVRLAGGFYNEQFF
many	TRBV5-5	CASSLAGMDTEAFF
-	TRBV20-1	CSASPGLAKEQYF
few	TRBV3-1	CASSQDGMGSYNEQFF
few	TRBV14	CASSQEGTLNTDTQYF
few	TRBV4-3	CASSYSGASTDTQYF
few	TRBV6-2/TRBV6-3	CASSFGYLAGEAFF
-	TRBV7-9	CASSFGVGTLNTGELFF
many	TRBV12-3/TRBV12-4	CASSLAGTSGNTIYF
few	TRBV5-6	CASRGHYEQYF
many	TRBV6-6	CASTYSNQPQHF
many	TRBV27	CASSFRQTGLAGLEGETQYF
-	TRBV20-1	CSALGGALSSYNEQFF
few	TRBV9	CASSPRSLANYGYTF
-	TRBV20-1	CSAWRGGYGYTF
medium-sized	TRBV12-3/TRBV12-4	CASSWGDTQYF
many	TRBV3-1	CASSQVLSHEQYF
many	TRBV10-3	CAISPAYERGTEAFF
few	TRBV19	CASSTDRTGELFF
many	TRBV6-2/TRBV6-3	CASIHFNEQFF
-	TRBV23-1	CASSFRGGLSTDTQYF
few	TRBV14	CASSQVRGRGQFF
many	TRBV4-3	CASSQDRGPGPWGQYF
few	TRBV19	CASTISPPGLAGNEQFF
many	TRBV6-5	CASRGADFGPQHF
-	TRBV27	CASSPTGRPNEKLFF
few	TRBV6-6	CASSPLGTEQFF
many	TRBV29-1	CSVELAGGAYEQYF
many	TRBV12-3/TRBV12-4	CASRRGRLNSPLHF
few	TRBV6-5	CASSRRMAYGYTF
many	TRBV24-1	CATSDPGTAGQETQYF
many	TRBV11-3	CASSNRGRLQETQYF
many	TRBV12-3/TRBV12-4	CASSFGGVGSTQYF
-	TRBV6-2/TRBV6-3	CASSATRDRVSNQPQHF
-	TRBV5-1	CASTDRGLANNEQFF
many	TRBV7-2	CASSPPAGTNYGYTF
-	TRBV7-9	CASSLDDRVVLYGYTF
many	TRBV14	CASRLNTDTQYF